This is a list of T cell receptor beta chains from one sample in a study of blood T cells in healthy people across ages. TCRdb redid the calling of the 5' RACE reads with MiXCR, one entry per CDR3 protein. The table includes some 1,000,000 distinct CDR3 sequences, 25% detected once. The data were also submitted as part of a second study, on T cells of mothers and their children.

Specimen: blood. The receptor set was obtained from a girl aged 2 to 9 in good health. Each CDR3 is given with its conserved first and last residue. Each record gives: CDR3 protein, CDR3 DNA, D gene, V gene, clone size, J gene. The D gene is left open where the match is weak. Only part of the rows carry a size: once, few, many, or a class if the clone is expanded.

CDR3: CASSPGTAANYGHTF; DNA: TGCGCCAGCAGCCCTGGGACGGCTGCTAACTATGGCCACACCTTC; D: .; V: TRBV5-1; size: .; J: TRBJ1-2
CDR3: CASSSTLAVEQETQYF; DNA: TGTGCCAGCAGCTCAACCCTAGCGGTTGAGCAAGAGACCCAGTACTTC; D: TRBD2; V: TRBV7-9; size: few; J: TRBJ2-5
CDR3: CASSSQTSGGSIF; DNA: TGTGCCAGCAGCTCCCAGACTAGCGGGGGGAGCATTTTC; D: TRBD2; V: TRBV7-9; size: .; J: TRBJ2-4
CDR3: CASSQDLTGGAGNTEAFF; DNA: TGTGCCAGCAGCCAAGACTTAACAGGGGGCGCCGGGAACACTGAAGCTTTCTTT; D: TRBD1; V: TRBV4-2; size: few; J: TRBJ1-1
CDR3: CARSRFGFGTGGNPEYF; DNA: .; D: .; V: TRBV5-3; size: .; J: TRBJ2-5
CDR3: CATRLFAQETQYF; DNA: TGTGCCACCAGGCTTTTCGCCCAAGAGACCCAGTACTTC; D: .; V: TRBV7-2; size: .; J: TRBJ2-5
CDR3: CSAGTGLNTEAFF; DNA: TGCAGCGCCGGGACAGGGTTGAACACTGAAGCTTTCTTT; D: TRBD1; V: TRBV29-1; size: .; J: TRBJ1-1
CDR3: CASSLETSFPYNEQFF; DNA: TGTGCCAGCAGTCTCGAAACTAGTTTCCCCTACAATGAGCAGTTCTTC; D: .; V: TRBV28; size: .; J: TRBJ2-1
CDR3: CASSLKDRTGVYGYTF; DNA: TGTGCCAGCAGTTTAAAAGATCGGACAGGGGTATATGGCTACACCTTC; D: TRBD1; V: TRBV27; size: .; J: TRBJ1-2
CDR3: CASRRTELNTGELFF; DNA: TGTGCCAGCAGGCGGACGGAGTTAAACACCGGGGAGCTGTTTTTT; D: .; V: TRBV6-1; size: .; J: TRBJ2-2
CDR3: CASSRPLAGGLADTQYF; DNA: TGTGCCAGCAGCCGACCACTAGCGGGAGGGCTTGCAGATACGCAGTATTTT; D: TRBD2; V: TRBV7-2; size: .; J: TRBJ2-3
CDR3: CASRNRGYNEQFF; DNA: TGTGCCAGCAGAAATCGGGGGTACAATGAGCAGTTCTTC; D: .; V: TRBV6-2/TRBV6-3; size: .; J: TRBJ2-1
CDR3: CSVGPGPYEQYF; DNA: TGCAGCGTTGGGCCAGGCCCCTACGAGCAGTACTTC; D: .; V: TRBV29-1; size: few; J: TRBJ2-7